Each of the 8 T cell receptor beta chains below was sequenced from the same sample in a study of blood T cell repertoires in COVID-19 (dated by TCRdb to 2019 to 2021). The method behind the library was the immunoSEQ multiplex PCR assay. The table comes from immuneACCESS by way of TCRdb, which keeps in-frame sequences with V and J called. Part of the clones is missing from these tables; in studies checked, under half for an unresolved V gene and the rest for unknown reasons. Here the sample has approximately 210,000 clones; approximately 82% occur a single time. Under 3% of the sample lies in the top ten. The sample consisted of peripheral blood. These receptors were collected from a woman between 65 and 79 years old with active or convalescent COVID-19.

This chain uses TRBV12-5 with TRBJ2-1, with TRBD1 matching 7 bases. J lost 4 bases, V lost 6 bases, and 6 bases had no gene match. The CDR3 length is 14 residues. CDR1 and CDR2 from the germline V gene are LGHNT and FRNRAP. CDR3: CASGHRGSYNEQFF. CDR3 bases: TGTGCTAGTGGACACAGGGGTTCTTACAATGAGCAGTTCTTC.

CDR3 sequence (DNA): TGTGCCACCAGCAGGGATTCCTCTGGACTCGTCCTGGGGGAGCAGTACTTC. Its protein is CATSRDSSGLVLGEQYF. V and J are TRBV15 and TRBJ2-7; D may be TRBD2 (5 bases). The V end was cut by 3 bases, the J end by 7 bases, with 25 bases between. CDR1 and CDR2 from the germline V gene are LNHNV and YYDKDF (reference sequence). This CDR3 has 17 amino acids.

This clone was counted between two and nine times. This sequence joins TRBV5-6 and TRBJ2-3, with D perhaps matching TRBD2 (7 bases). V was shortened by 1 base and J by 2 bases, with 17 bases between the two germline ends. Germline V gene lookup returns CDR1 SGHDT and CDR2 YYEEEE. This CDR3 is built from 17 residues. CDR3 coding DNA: TGTGCCAGCAGCTTGTTGGTGGGGGGGCTTTCCACAGATACGCAGTATTTT. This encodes CASSLLVGGLSTDTQYF.

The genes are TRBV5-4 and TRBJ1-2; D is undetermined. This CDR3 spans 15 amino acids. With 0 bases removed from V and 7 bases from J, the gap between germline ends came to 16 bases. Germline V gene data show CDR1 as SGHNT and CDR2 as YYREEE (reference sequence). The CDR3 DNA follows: TGTGCCAGCAGCTTGGGTCCCGAGACTTACGGTGGCTACACCTTC. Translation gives CASSLGPETYGGYTF.

The chain's CDR3 is CASRGSYNSPLHF. CDR3 in DNA: TGTGCCAGCAGGGGGAGTTATAATTCACCCCTCCACTTT. The V gene is TRBV2, the J gene TRBJ1-6; D call uncertain. Germline CDR1 SNHLY, CDR2 FYNNEI. The CDR3 contains 13 residues. V was shortened by 6 bases and J by 4 bases, with 7 bases between the two germline ends.

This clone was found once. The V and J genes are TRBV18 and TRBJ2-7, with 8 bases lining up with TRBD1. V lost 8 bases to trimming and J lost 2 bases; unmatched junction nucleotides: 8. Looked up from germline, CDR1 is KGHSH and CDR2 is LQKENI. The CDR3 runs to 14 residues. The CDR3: CASTRGQEPYEQYF. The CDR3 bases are TGTGCCAGCACAAGGGGACAGGAACCCTACGAGCAGTACTTC.

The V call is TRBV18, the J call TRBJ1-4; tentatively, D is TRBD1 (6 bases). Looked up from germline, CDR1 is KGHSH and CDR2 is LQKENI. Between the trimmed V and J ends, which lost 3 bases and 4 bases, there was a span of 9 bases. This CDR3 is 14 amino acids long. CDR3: CASSPDSLNEKLFF. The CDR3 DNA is TGTGCCAGCTCACCGGACAGCCTTAATGAAAAACTGTTTTTT.

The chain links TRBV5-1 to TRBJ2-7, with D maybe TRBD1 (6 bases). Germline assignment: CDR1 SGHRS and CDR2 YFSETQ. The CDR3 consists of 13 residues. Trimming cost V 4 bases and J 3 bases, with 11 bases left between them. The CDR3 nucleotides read TGCGCCAGCAGCCCGGGACACCGCTACGAGCAGTACTTC. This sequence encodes CASSPGHRYEQYF.